The present T cell receptor beta chain was sequenced within a study of follicular helper T cells after annual influenza vaccination. Profiling relied on immunoSEQ multiplex PCR, and the TCRdb table lists in-frame clones only, not all of them. The table shows a few thousand clones, with roughly 86% occurring only once. CDR3 length equals 15 residues. The V gene's germline CDR1 is MNHNS and CDR2 SASEGT. V lost 7 bases, J lost 1 base, and 7 bases stayed unmatched. Sample time point: 2014-2015 season, pre-vaccination. The TCR was taken from an adult who received the influenza vaccine. The chain carries TRBV6-1 and TRBJ1-1, with 9 bases fitting TRBD1. The specimen was CXCR5+ CD38+ circulating T follicular helper cells from blood, collected on the day of influenza vaccination. This sample's subset: circulating Tfh, non-naive CD4+CXCR5+PD-1+ (ICOS+CD38+ or ICOS-CD38-). The CDR3 DNA reads TGTGCCAGCATTGTAATGGACAGGGGGAACACTGAAGCTTTCTTT. Translating gives CASIVMDRGNTEAFF.